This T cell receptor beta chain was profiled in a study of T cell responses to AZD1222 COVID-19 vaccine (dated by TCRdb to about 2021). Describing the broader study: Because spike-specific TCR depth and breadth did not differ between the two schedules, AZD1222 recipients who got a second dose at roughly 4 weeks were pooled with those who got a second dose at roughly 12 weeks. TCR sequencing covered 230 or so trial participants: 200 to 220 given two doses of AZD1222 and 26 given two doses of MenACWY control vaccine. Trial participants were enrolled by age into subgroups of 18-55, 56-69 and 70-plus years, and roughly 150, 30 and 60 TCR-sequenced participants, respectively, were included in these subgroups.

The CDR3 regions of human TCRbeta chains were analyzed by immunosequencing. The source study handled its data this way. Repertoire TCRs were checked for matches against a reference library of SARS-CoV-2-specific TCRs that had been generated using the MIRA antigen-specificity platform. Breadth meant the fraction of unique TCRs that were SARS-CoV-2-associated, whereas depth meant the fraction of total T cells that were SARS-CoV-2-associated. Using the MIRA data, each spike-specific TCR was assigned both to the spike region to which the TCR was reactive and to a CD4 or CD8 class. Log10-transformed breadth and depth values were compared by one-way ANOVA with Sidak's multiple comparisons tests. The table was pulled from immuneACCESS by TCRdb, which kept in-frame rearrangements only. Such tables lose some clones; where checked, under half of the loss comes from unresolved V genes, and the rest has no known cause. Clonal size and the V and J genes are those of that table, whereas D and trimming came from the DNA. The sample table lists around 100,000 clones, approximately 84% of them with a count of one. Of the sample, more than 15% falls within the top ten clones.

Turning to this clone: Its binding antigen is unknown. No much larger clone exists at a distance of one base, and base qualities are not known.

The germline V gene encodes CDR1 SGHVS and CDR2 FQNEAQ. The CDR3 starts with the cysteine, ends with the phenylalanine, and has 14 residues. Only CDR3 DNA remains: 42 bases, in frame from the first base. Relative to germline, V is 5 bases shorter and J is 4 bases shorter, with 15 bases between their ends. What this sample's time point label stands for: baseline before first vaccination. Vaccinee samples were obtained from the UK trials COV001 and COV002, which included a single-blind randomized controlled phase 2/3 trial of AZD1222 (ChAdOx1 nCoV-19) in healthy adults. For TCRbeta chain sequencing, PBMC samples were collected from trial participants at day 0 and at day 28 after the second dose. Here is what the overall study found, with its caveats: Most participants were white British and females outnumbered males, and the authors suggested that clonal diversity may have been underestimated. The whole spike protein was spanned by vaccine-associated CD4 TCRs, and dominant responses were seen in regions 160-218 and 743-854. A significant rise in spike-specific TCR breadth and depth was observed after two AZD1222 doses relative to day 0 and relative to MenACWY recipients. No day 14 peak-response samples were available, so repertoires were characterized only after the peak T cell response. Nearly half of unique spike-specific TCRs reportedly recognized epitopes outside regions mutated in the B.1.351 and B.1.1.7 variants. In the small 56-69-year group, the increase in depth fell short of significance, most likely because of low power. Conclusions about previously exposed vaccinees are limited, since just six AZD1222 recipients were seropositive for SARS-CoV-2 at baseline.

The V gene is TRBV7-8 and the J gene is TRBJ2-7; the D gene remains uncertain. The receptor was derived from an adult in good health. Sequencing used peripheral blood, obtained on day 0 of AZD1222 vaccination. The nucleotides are TGTGCCAGCAGCCCCACCACCGATGCGTACGAGCAGTACTTC. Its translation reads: CASSPTTDAYEQYF.